Below, one T cell receptor (beta chain) is given with its context. Its antigen is not identified. The V segment lost 4 bases and the J segment 7 bases; nucleotides outside the gene matches: 10. Germline V gives CDR1 DFQATT, CDR2 SNEGSKA (reference sequence). The CDR3 is 14 amino acids. From the RT-PCR reads, TCRdb called clonotypes with MiXCR, one entry per CDR3 protein. The table includes roughly 700,000 distinct CDR3 sequences, approximately 15% detected once. This sample was included in a study of response to subunit inactivated influenza vaccine. Study conclusions and caveats: Every seasonal influenza vaccination brings in few new T cells, the authors suggested.

The chain has TRBV20-1 and TRBJ2-1, with 7 bases that match TRBD1. This clonotype was sampled from a man between 50 and 59 years old who received an inactivated influenza vaccine. Specimen: PBMCs from blood, collected 14 to 15 days before vaccination. The CDR3 sequence is CSANKIQGTNEQFF. The CDR3 DNA follows: TGCAGTGCTAACAAAATACAGGGGACGAATGAGCAGTTCTTC.